This T cell receptor (beta chain) was retrieved from a study of blood T cells in healthy people across ages. Alongside a J-beta primer mix, a sample-barcoded 5' primer served in a second PCR lasting roughly 7 to 12 cycles. One entry per CDR3 protein results from TCRdb running MiXCR on the 5' RACE reads. The table has approximately 800,000 distinct CDR3 sequences, under 80% seen once. Findings and limits, study-wide: The study regarded diversity estimates from one million T cells as underestimates. Per million T cells, TCR beta diversity dropped roughly linearly as age increased.

Concerning this clonotype itself: What it binds is not known.

The CDR3 sequence is 13 residues long. From germline, CDR1 is LGHDT and CDR2 YNNKEL (reference sequence). The germline V and J ends were trimmed by 3 bases and 3 bases, with 9 bases remaining between them. This chain joins TRBV3-1 and TRBJ2-7; tentatively, D is TRBD1 (6 bases). Material for sequencing was blood. This TCR was sampled from a man aged 25 to 40 in good health. CDR3 loop: CASSHPQGYEQYF. CDR3 nucleotides: TGTGCCAGCAGCCACCCACAGGGCTACGAGCAGTACTTC.